This entry lists 26 T cell receptor beta chains sequenced from one sample in a study of T cells after posttransplantation cyclophosphamide listed by TCRdb under 2016. The library was made by the immunoSEQ multiplex PCR assay. TCRdb carries this immuneACCESS record with in-frame sequences only. Its versions omit some clonotypes, under half of them owing to an unresolved V gene in the studies checked, with the rest unexplained. With roughly 35,000 clones recorded, this sample contains no clone counted only once. Clones ranked in the top ten supply approximately 1.2% of the sample. The sample consisted of PBMCs. These receptors were taken from a girl between 5 and 17 years old in good health, CMV-negative, and a related stem cell transplant donor.

This clone was picked up many times. The chain couples TRBV10-1 to TRBJ1-6, with a tentative D call TRBD1 (5 bases). The V end was cut by 7 bases, the J end by 0 bases, with 16 bases between. The CDR3 is 17 residues long. From germline, CDR1 is WNHNN and CDR2 SYGVQD (reference sequence). CDR3 sequence reads: CASKSQVISSYNSPLHF. The CDR3 coding sequence is TGCGCCAGCAAGTCACAGGTCATCAGCTCCTATAATTCACCCCTCCACTTT.

The rearrangement links TRBV11-2 to TRBJ2-7; no clear D gene. Per germline, CDR1 SGHAT and CDR2 FQNNGV. The CDR3 has 11 residues. The V and J ends lost 5 bases and 6 bases respectively, with 8 bases between them. In DNA, the CDR3 is TGTGCCAGCAGCCCGCGCCTCGAGCAGTACTTC. Its protein is CASSPRLEQYF.

This clone has ten or more counts. The chain has TRBV4-1 and TRBJ2-1, with 8 bases aligning to TRBD2. The CDR3 totals 15 residues. Germline V gene lookup returns CDR1 MGHRA and CDR2 YSYEKL. V lost 3 bases, J lost 5 bases, and 6 bases stayed unmatched. CDR3 amino acids: CASSHKERENNEQFF. The CDR3 coding sequence is TGCGCCAGCAGCCACAAAGAGCGGGAGAACAATGAGCAGTTCTTC.

Only a few counts were recorded for this clone. The chain is built from TRBV20-1 and TRBJ2-3, with D uncertain. The germline V and J ends were trimmed by 4 bases and 3 bases, with 2 bases remaining between them. This CDR3 has 10 amino acids. Germline loops: CDR1 DFQATT, CDR2 SNEGSKA (reference sequence). This chain's CDR3 is CSAITDTQYF. DNA for the CDR3: TGCAGTGCTATAACAGATACGCAGTATTTT.

This clone appeared many times. V usage is TRBV4-2 and J usage is TRBJ1-3; D call uncertain. V lost 4 bases to trimming and J lost 8 bases, with 6 bases between them. Germline V gives CDR1 LGHNA, CDR2 YNFKEQ. The CDR3 sequence is 11 residues long. DNA of the CDR3: TGTGCCAGCAGCCCCCGGGACACCATATATTTT. It specifies CASSPRDTIYF.

This clone showed up many times. CDR3 residues: CATPSNTEAFF. CDR3 sequence (DNA): TGTGCCACCCCGTCCAACACTGAAGCTTTCTTT. The J gene is TRBJ1-1, the V gene TRBV6-1; D is unresolved. V lost 10 bases and J 2 bases, leaving 8 bases between the germline ends. CDR3 length: 11 amino acids. Germline V gene data show CDR1 as MNHNS and CDR2 as SASEGT.

The chain combines TRBV7-6 with TRBJ2-5, with TRBD2 matching over 16 bases. V lost 5 bases to trimming and J lost 5 bases; unmatched junction nucleotides: 5. Looked up from germline, CDR1 is SGHVS and CDR2 is FNYEAQ. The CDR3 is made up of 16 amino acids. CDR3 DNA: TGTGCCAGCAGCCGAGGGACTAGCGGGGGGGCGGAGACCCAGTACTTC. Translation gives CASSRGTSGGAETQYF.

This clone was seen ten or more times. The J gene is TRBJ2-7, the V gene TRBV25-1; 10 positions match TRBD1. Per germline, CDR1 MGHDK and CDR2 SYGVNS. V trimming: 4 bases; J trimming: 2 bases; junction bases outside the gene matches: 14. The CDR3 loop spans 18 amino acids. CDR3 DNA: TGTGCCAGCAGTGGGAAAGTCCCGGGACAGGGGACCCCCTACGAGCAGTACTTC. It yields the protein CASSGKVPGQGTPYEQYF.

This clone was observed many times. The chain links TRBV19 to TRBJ1-5; D is unresolved. CDR1 is LNHDA and CDR2 is SQIVND in the germline V gene (reference sequence). The CDR3 length is 14 residues. Trimming removed 5 bases from V and 0 bases from J, with 8 bases in between. This CDR3 is CASSPRVSNQPQHF. The CDR3 DNA sequence: TGTGCCAGTAGTCCGAGGGTTAGCAATCAGCCCCAGCATTTT.

The sample holds many counts of this clone. This chain uses TRBV18 with TRBJ1-5, with TRBD1 matching 7 bases. Germline V gene sequence: CDR1 KGHSH, CDR2 LQKENI. This CDR3 region has 17 residues. Germline trimming cut 3 bases from V and 0 bases from J; bases unmatched to any gene: 8. CDR3 nucleotides: TGTGCCAGCTCACCTCGCCAGACAGGGAATAGCAATCAGCCCCAGCATTTT. It encodes CASSPRQTGNSNQPQHF.

The table lists this clone with many counts. The chain employs TRBV4-2 and TRBJ2-3; 12 bases align to TRBD2. The CDR3 runs to 19 residues. Germline V gives CDR1 LGHNA, CDR2 YNFKEQ. V lost 0 bases and J lost 0; bases outside the gene matches: 7. CDR3 DNA: TGTGCCAGCAGCCAAGATAGGACTAGCGGGGACGGGAGCACAGATACGCAGTATTTT. Its translation is CASSQDRTSGDGSTDTQYF.

This clone was counted ten times or more. The junction differs from germline at one of its ends, possibly a read error. This chain links TRBV6-5 with TRBJ2-7, with a weak D call TRBD1 (6 bases). The CDR3 is 13 residues long. Germline CDR1 MNHEY, CDR2 SVGAGI. The DNA of the CDR3 is TGTGCCAGCAGTTACTCGATAGGGACAATGTTAGGCTTC. This sequence encodes CASSYSIGTMLGF.

This clone was observed many times. The chain links TRBV5-1 to TRBJ2-5, with D perhaps matching TRBD1 (6 bases). The germline V gene has CDR1 SGHRS and CDR2 YFSETQ. The germline V and J ends were trimmed by 5 bases and 5 bases, with 19 bases remaining between them. This CDR3 has 15 residues. CDR3: CASRTSGTPWETQYF. The CDR3, as DNA: TGCGCCAGCAGGACCTCCGGGACACCCTGGGAGACCCAGTACTTC.

In its sample, this clone was seen many times. In DNA, the CDR3 is TGTGCCAGCAGTTACACGACAGGCGATTCTTTCTTT. Its protein product is CASSYTTGDSFF. This rearrangement joins TRBV6-5 to TRBJ1-1; D is perhaps TRBD1 (6 bases). The CDR3 runs 12 residues. Per the germline V gene, CDR1 is MNHEY and CDR2 is SVGAGI. Trimming removed 2 bases at V and 12 bases at J, with 13 bases between.

This clone was recorded many times. The CDR3 region is CASSLLRGRQETQYF. In nucleotides, the CDR3 is TGTGCCAGCAGCCTCCTTCGGGGTCGCCAAGAGACCCAGTACTTC. The chain joins TRBV7-6 to TRBJ2-5; D perhaps matches TRBD2 (5 bases). This CDR3 is built from 15 residues. Germline lookup yields CDR1 SGHVS and CDR2 FNYEAQ. Trimming shortened V by 5 bases and J by 1 base, and 14 bases separated the two germline ends. Full variable domain (missing parts from reference TRBV7-6 and TRBJ2-5): GAGVSQSPRYKVTKRGQDVALRCDPISGHVSLYWYRQALGQGPEFLTYFNYEAQQDKSGLPNDRFSAERPEGSISTLTIQRTEQRDSAMYRCASSLLRGRQETQYFGPGTRLLVL.

This clone has just a few counts. V is TRBV18 and J is TRBJ2-6; D possibly corresponds to TRBD1 (5 bases). Trimming left V 2 bases short and J 2 bases short, with 7 bases between. CDR1 and CDR2 from the germline V gene are KGHSH and LQKENI. CDR3 length: 15 residues. CDR3 protein: CASSPSGTGANVLTF. DNA of the CDR3: TGTGCCAGCTCACCATCAGGGACTGGGGCCAACGTCCTGACTTTC.

At least ten counts were recorded for this clone. The chain carries TRBV5-4 and TRBJ1-2; D not certain. Germline CDR1 reads SGHNT; CDR2 reads YYREEE (reference sequence). CDR3 size: 14 residues. The germline V and J ends were trimmed by 4 bases and 1 base, with 11 bases remaining between them. The CDR3 DNA reads as TGTGCCAGCAGCCCCATCGTCGGTAACTATGGCTACACCTTC. It is translated as CASSPIVGNYGYTF.

This clone was found many times. The rearrangement uses TRBV5-1 and TRBJ1-2; D remains ambiguous. V lost 3 bases, J lost 4 bases, and 25 bases lay in between. This CDR3 contains 18 residues. Per the germline V gene, CDR1 is SGHRS and CDR2 is YFSETQ. The CDR3 bases are TGCGCCAGCAGCTCGGGCCCTTCCCGAGCGGATTCAACCTATGGCTACACCTTC. The encoded protein is CASSSGPSRADSTYGYTF.

This clone has just a few counts. The chain employs TRBV7-3 and TRBJ2-5; D might be TRBD2 (5 bases). This CDR3 is built from 15 residues. Trimming shortened V by 5 bases and J by 1 base, and 14 bases separated the two germline ends. Germline CDR1 reads SGHTA; CDR2 reads FQGTGA. Here the CDR3 reads CASSPSRGLQETQYF. The CDR3 DNA is TGTGCCAGCAGCCCCTCCCGAGGGCTCCAAGAGACCCAGTACTTC.

This clone has a count of ten or more. The rearrangement links TRBV19 to TRBJ1-2, with TRBD1 matching over 9 bases. This CDR3 has 13 amino acids. Looked up from germline, CDR1 is LNHDA and CDR2 is SQIVND (reference sequence). After removal of 6 bases from V and 6 bases from J, the junction contained 5 bases not matched to a gene. The CDR3 sequence is CASRLRDRDGYTF. CDR3 sequence (DNA): TGTGCCAGTAGACTCCGGGACAGGGATGGCTACACCTTC.

The CDR3 loop reads CSVDPGLAGGVFLTDTQYF. Written as DNA, the CDR3 is TGCAGCGTTGACCCGGGACTAGCGGGGGGGGTGTTTCTGACAGATACGCAGTATTTT. J is TRBJ2-3 and V is TRBV29-1, with 16 bases that match TRBD2. J lost 3 bases, V lost 3 bases, and 12 bases had no gene match. CDR1 and CDR2 (germline): SQVTM, ANQGSEA. CDR3 size: 19 residues.

This clone was counted at least ten times. Other DNA sequences in the sample encode the same CDR3. V is TRBV6-4 and J is TRBJ2-3, with 11 bases that match TRBD2. The trim removed 0 bases at V and 1 base at J, leaving 0 bases unmatched. This CDR3 is built from 16 residues. Germline values: CDR1 MRHNA, CDR2 SNTAGT. The CDR3 loop reads CASSDSTSGGTDTQYF. As DNA, the CDR3 is TGTGCCAGCAGTGACTCGACTAGCGGGGGCACAGATACGCAGTATTTT.

This clone was picked up a small number of times. The V call is TRBV5-4, the J call TRBJ2-7; D unresolved. Germline values: CDR1 SGHNT, CDR2 YYREEE (reference sequence). The germline V and J ends were trimmed by 0 bases and 0 bases, with 10 bases remaining between them. This CDR3 is 15 amino acids long. CDR3 sequence: CASSLGQASSYEQYF. CDR3 coding DNA: TGTGCCAGCAGCTTGGGTCAGGCGAGCTCCTACGAGCAGTACTTC.

This clone appeared many times. The chain employs TRBV4-3 and TRBJ1-5, with no clear D. The CDR3 extends over 15 amino acids. Trimming pared 0 bases from V and 5 bases from J, leaving 11 bases between. Per the germline V gene, CDR1 is LGHNA and CDR2 is YSLEER. In DNA, the CDR3 is TGCGCCAGCAGCCAAGATCGGGGTCCCGATCAGCCCCAGCATTTT. Residues: CASSQDRGPDQPQHF.

The chain is built from TRBV6-5 and TRBJ2-3; 10 bases are a match to TRBD2. Germline values: CDR1 MNHEY, CDR2 SVGAGI. This CDR3 is built from 16 residues. The V and J ends lost 4 bases and 0 bases, in that order; junction bases with no gene match: 4. CDR3 nucleotides: TGTGCCAGCAGTTCCCTAGCGGGGGCTAGCACAGATACGCAGTATTTT. Protein product: CASSSLAGASTDTQYF.

This chain joins TRBV7-2 and TRBJ2-7, with D possibly TRBD2 on 6 matching bases. This CDR3 contains 13 residues. V shed 7 bases and J shed 4 bases, with 14 bases lying between them. The germline V gene encodes CDR1 SGHTA and CDR2 FQGNSA. The CDR3 coding sequence is TGTGCCAGCAAGAGTGCAGGGAGGTACGAGCAGTACTTC. Encoded protein: CASKSAGRYEQYF.